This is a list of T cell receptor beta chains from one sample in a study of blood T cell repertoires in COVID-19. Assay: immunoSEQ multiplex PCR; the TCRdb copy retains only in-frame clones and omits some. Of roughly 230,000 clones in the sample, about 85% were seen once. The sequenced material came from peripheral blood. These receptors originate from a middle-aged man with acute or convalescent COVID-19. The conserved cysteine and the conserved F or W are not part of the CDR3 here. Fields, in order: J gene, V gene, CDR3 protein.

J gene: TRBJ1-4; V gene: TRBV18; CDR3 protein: ASSTVWGSEKLF
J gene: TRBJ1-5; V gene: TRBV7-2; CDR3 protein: ASSLERGTGRKPQH
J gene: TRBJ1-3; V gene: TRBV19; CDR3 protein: ASKAGTGITDTIY
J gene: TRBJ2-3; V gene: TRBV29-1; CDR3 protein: SVSGTVTDTQY
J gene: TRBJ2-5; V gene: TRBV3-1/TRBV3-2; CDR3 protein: ASSQATSGGNQETQY
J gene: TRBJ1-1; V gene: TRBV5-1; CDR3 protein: ASSFFPGLEAF
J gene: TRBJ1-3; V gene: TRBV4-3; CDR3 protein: ASSQNLRGSSGNTIY
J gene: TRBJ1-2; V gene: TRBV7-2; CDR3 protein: ASSPNERAGIGYT
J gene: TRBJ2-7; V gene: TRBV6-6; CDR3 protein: ASSNGQFSSYEQY
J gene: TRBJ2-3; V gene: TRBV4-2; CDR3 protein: ASSQEGLAGAATDTDTQY
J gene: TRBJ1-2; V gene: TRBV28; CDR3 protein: ASSLGGADGYT
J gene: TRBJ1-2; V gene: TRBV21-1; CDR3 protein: ASSQGLNGYT
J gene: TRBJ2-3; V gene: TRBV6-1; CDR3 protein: ASSGLRGQRGGLADTQY
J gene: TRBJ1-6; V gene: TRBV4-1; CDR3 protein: ASSQEAVSYSPLH
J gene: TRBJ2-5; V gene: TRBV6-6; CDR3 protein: ASSYSDRETQY
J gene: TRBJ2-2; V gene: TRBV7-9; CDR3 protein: ASSYYGTGELF
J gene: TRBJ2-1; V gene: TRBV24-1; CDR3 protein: ATSEGGTAEQF
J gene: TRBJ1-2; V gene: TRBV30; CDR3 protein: AWSTLPRGPNYGYT
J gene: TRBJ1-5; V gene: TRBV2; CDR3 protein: ASSEGGIGNQPQH
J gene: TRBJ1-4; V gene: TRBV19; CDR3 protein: ASTTEATNEKLF
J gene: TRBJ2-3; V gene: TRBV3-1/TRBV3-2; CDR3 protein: ASGMGGFVADTQY
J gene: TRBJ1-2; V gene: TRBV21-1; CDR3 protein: ASSNGALERGYT